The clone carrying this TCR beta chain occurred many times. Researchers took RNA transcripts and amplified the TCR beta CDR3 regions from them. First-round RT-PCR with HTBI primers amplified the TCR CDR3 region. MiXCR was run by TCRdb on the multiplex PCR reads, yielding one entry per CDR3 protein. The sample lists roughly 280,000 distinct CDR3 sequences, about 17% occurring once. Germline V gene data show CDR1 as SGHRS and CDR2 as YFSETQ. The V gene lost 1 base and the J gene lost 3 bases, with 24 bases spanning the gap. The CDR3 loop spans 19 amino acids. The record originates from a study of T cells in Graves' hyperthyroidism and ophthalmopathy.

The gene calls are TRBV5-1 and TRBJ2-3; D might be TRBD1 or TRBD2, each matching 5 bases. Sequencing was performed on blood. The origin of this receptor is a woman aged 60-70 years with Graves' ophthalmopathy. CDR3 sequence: CASSLNTRNLGRKTDTQYF. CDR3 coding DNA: TGCGCCAGCAGCTTGAATACTCGGAATCTGGGACGGAAAACAGATACGCAGTATTTT.